This TCR beta chain was found in a study of molecular identifiers for immune sequencing clone quantification. Turning to the study itself: In replicates, the authors split RNA from roughly 20,000 or 100,000 naive CD8 cells five ways and sequenced four.

Per the germline V gene, CDR1 is SGHDT and CDR2 is YYEEEE. The CDR3 totals 15 residues. The V gene end was trimmed by 2 bases and the J gene end by 7 bases; junction bases not matched to a gene: 11. TCRdb redid the calling of the PCR reads with MiXCR, one entry per CDR3 protein. The data contain 97,000 or so distinct CDR3 sequences, less than 25% of them singletons. Study results and caveats: Spiked Jurkat TCR RNA equivalent to one cell reportedly surfaced among under 1.1 million naive cells.

This clonotype was recorded at least ten times. Its target is not known. The sequence was collected from a human donor in good health. Some libraries in this study had Jurkat cell RNA spiked in. This chain joins TRBV5-6 and TRBJ2-7, with 8 bases aligning to TRBD1. Sequences were obtained from naive CD8+ T cells from blood, with Jurkat cell RNA spiked in. Subset: FACS-sorted CD8+CD4-CCR7+CD45RA+ naive T cells. The CDR3 loop is CASSFSDRATSEQYF. In DNA form, the CDR3 reads TGTGCCAGCAGCTTTTCGGACAGGGCCACGTCGGAGCAGTACTTC.